This record concerns one T cell receptor (beta chain) sequence. No antigen is known for it. Germline lookup yields CDR1 LGHNT and CDR2 FRNRAP. J gave up 10 bases and V 5 bases, and 8 bases lay outside the gene matches. The CDR3 has 14 residues. The data belong to a study of OX40 agonist ivuxolimab in advanced cancers. The overall study: Dose-escalation cases comprised hepatocellular carcinoma, melanoma, renal cell or head and neck cancer. Checkpoint inhibitors had been given previously to under 50% of patients. General study results and limits: Mean expanded clone counts were higher in CD8+ than CD4+ T cells.

Using immunoSEQ multiplex PCR, the repertoire was profiled, and TCRdb retains in-frame clones only, with some absent. The sample has about 80,000 clones; around 87% are singletons. Enrollment shut out patients with autoimmune disease history or systemic immunosuppression. Sequences were derived from CD4+ or CD8+ T cells sorted from blood, sampled in a trial of the OX40 agonist ivuxolimab. This receptor was taken from an adult with an advanced solid tumor such as melanoma, head and neck, liver or kidney cancer. The chain employs TRBV12-5 and TRBJ2-1; 10 nucleotides agree with TRBD2. The CDR3 protein is CASGRSSGGSEQFF. The DNA for the CDR3 is TGTGCTAGTGGTAGGTCTAGCGGGGGTTCAGAGCAGTTCTTC.